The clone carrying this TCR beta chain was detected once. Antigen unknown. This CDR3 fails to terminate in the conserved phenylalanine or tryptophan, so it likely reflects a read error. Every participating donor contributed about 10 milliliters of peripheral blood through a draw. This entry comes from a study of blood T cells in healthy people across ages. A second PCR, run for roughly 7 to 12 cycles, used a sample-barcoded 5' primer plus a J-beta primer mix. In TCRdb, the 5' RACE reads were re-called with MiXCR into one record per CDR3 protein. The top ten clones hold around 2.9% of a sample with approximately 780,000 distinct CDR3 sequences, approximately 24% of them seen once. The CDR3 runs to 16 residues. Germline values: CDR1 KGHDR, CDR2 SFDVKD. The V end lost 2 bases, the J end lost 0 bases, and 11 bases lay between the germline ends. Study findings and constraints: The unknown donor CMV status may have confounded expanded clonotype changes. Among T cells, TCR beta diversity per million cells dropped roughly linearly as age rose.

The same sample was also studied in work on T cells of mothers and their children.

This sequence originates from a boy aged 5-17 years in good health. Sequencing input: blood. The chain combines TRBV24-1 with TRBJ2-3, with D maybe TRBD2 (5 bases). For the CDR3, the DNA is TGTGCCACCAGTGATTCGGAGCGGACTAGCACAGATACGCAGTATCTT. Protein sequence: CATSDSERTSTDTQYL.